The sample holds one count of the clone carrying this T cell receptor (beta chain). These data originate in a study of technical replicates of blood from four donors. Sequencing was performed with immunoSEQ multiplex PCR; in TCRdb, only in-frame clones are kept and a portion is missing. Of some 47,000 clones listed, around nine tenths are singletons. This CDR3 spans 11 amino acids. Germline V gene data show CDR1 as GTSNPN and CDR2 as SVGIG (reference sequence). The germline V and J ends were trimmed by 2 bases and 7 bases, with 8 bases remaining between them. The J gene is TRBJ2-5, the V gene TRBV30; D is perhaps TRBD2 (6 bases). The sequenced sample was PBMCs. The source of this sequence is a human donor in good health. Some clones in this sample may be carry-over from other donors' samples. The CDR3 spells CAWSPGGTQYF. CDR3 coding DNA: TGTGCCTGGAGTCCCGGGGGGACCCAGTACTTC.